A single sample gave rise to the 27 T cell receptor beta chains below, sequenced in a study of T cells in Graves' hyperthyroidism and ophthalmopathy. RNA transcripts were the template for amplifying TCR beta CDR3 regions. TCR CDR3 underwent first-round RT-PCR with the HTBI primer set. MiXCR, applied by TCRdb to the multiplex PCR reads, yields one record per CDR3 protein. The sample holds hundreds of thousands of distinct CDR3 sequences, 15% to 17% seen once. Sequencing was carried out using blood. The receptor set was obtained from a woman aged 18-30 years with Graves' hyperthyroidism.

At least ten counts were recorded for this clonotype. This rearrangement joins TRBV20-1 to TRBJ2-3; D might be TRBD2 (6 bases). The germline CDR1 and CDR2 sequences are DFQATT and SNEGSKA (reference sequence). V was cut by 0 bases and J by 3 bases, with 13 bases left in between. CDR3 length: 15 residues. CDR3 residues: CSARDMRGGTDTQYF. DNA for the CDR3: TGCAGTGCTAGAGATATGAGGGGAGGAACAGATACGCAGTATTTT.

This clonotype has a handful of counts. The V and J genes are TRBV20-1 and TRBJ2-7; the match to TRBD1 covers 8 bases. V shed 0 bases and J 2 bases; nucleotides not matched to a gene: 15. This CDR3 has 18 residues. Looked up from germline, CDR1 is DFQATT and CDR2 is SNEGSKA (reference sequence). CDR3 coding DNA: TGCAGTGCTAGAGATGCTGGACAGGGCCAACATAACCCCTACGAGCAGTACTTC. This gives the protein CSARDAGQGQHNPYEQYF.

The V and J genes are TRBV7-2 and TRBJ2-3; D might be TRBD2 (7 bases). This CDR3 has 16 amino acids. The V gene lost 2 bases and the J gene lost 3 bases, with 15 bases spanning the gap. Germline CDR1 SGHTA, CDR2 FQGNSA. The DNA of the CDR3 is TGTGCCAGCAGCTTAATGGCGGGGGCAGGAACAGATACGCAGTATTTT. Residues: CASSLMAGAGTDTQYF.

This clonotype was detected only a few times. This chain connects TRBV6-5 to TRBJ1-3, with 7 nucleotides matching TRBD1. The V gene end was trimmed by 4 bases and the J gene end by 0 bases; junction bases not matched to a gene: 6. This CDR3 contains 16 residues. Germline V CDR1 and CDR2: MNHEY, SVGAGI. This CDR3 is CASSCGQATSGNTIYF. The CDR3 bases are TGTGCCAGCAGTTGCGGACAGGCAACCTCTGGAAACACCATATATTTT.

This clonotype was seen repeatedly, ten times or more. The chain carries TRBV11-2 and TRBJ2-1; no reliable D call. CDR3 size: 15 residues. Trimming removed 1 base from V and 5 bases from J, with 12 bases in between. Germline CDR1 SGHAT, CDR2 FQNNGV. The CDR3 DNA reads as TGTGCCAGCAGCTTAGGCGACCGACCCAACAATGAGCAGTTCTTC. This codes for CASSLGDRPNNEQFF.

The J gene is TRBJ2-7, the V gene TRBV10-3; TRBD1 matches at 8 bases. Per germline, CDR1 ENHRY and CDR2 SYGVKD. J lost 1 base, V lost 6 bases, and 8 bases had no gene match. This CDR3 has 15 amino acids. The CDR3 loop is CAIRETGVESYEQYF. The CDR3 DNA reads as TGTGCCATCAGGGAGACAGGGGTTGAGTCCTACGAGCAGTACTTC.

This clonotype was recorded a few times. The chain links TRBV29-1 to TRBJ1-4; tentatively, D is TRBD1 (6 bases). Trimming removed 7 bases from V and 8 bases from J, with 17 bases in between. This CDR3 has 13 residues. Germline loops: CDR1 SQVTM, CDR2 ANQGSEA. The CDR3 coding sequence is TGCAGCGGCCGCAAAGGGGGGGCGGAAAAACTGTTTTTT. Translated, it gives CSGRKGGAEKLFF.

This chain connects TRBV5-1 to TRBJ2-5, with D possibly matching TRBD2 (5 bases). The V end was cut by 0 bases, the J end by 2 bases, with 11 bases between. Germline CDR1 and CDR2: SGHRS and YFSETQ. The CDR3 is made up of 15 amino acids. The CDR3 reads CASSLGPGKQETQYF. In DNA, the CDR3 is TGCGCCAGCAGCTTGGGCCCGGGAAAACAAGAGACCCAGTACTTC.

Only a few counts were recorded for this clonotype. This chain joins TRBV9 and TRBJ2-3; a possible D gene is TRBD2 (6 bases). CDR1 and CDR2 (germline): SGDLS, YYNGEE. Trimming removed 4 bases at V and 4 bases at J, with 13 bases between. The CDR3 sequence is 14 residues long. CDR3 sequence (DNA): TGTGCCAGCAGCCCTCGGACTACTCCAGATACGCAGTATTTT. Amino acids: CASSPRTTPDTQYF.

This clonotype was observed at least ten times. V is TRBV11-2 and J is TRBJ2-1, with 10 bases aligning to TRBD2. V shed 4 bases, J shed 12 bases, and the junction held 18 bases outside the gene matches. The germline V gene has CDR1 SGHAT and CDR2 FQNNGV. This CDR3 has 17 amino acids. The CDR3 bases are TGTGCCAGCAGCTCCCCCGGGACTAGCGCCTTCTCCCCAAGGCAGTTCTTC. Amino acid sequence: CASSSPGTSAFSPRQFF.

This clonotype was recorded a few times. The chain employs TRBV9 and TRBJ2-3, with D uncertain. The CDR3 length is 12 residues. Germline V gene data show CDR1 as SGDLS and CDR2 as YYNGEE. Trimming stripped 4 bases from V and 6 bases from J, with 9 bases between. As DNA, the CDR3 is TGTGCCAGCAGCCGGATAGAGGATACGCAGTATTTT. Its translation: CASSRIEDTQYF.

The chain is built from TRBV27 and TRBJ2-1; D is perhaps TRBD1 (5 bases). The CDR3 runs 12 residues. Trimming shortened V by 6 bases and J by 7 bases, and 10 bases separated the two germline ends. CDR1 and CDR2 (germline): MNHEY, SMNVEV (reference sequence). The CDR3 DNA is TGTGCCAGCAGGACCCAGGGTAATGAGCAGTTCTTC. Its translation is CASRTQGNEQFF.

Many counts were recorded for this clonotype. The chain has TRBV20-1 and TRBJ2-2; D gene ambiguous. Trimming pared 5 bases from V and 0 bases from J, leaving 13 bases between. This CDR3 contains 15 residues. Germline lookup yields CDR1 DFQATT and CDR2 SNEGSKA (reference sequence). The CDR3 here is CSAARTDPNTGELFF. In DNA, the CDR3 is TGCAGTGCTGCCCGGACGGATCCGAACACCGGGGAGCTGTTTTTT.

This clonotype was recorded at least ten times. This chain joins TRBV11-2 and TRBJ2-3, with a possible D match to TRBD1 (6 bases). The CDR3 sequence is 17 residues long. CDR1 SGHAT and CDR2 FQNNGV come from the germline V gene. The ends were cut back, 5 bases at V and 6 bases at J, with 24 bases in the middle. The DNA of the CDR3 is TGTGCCAGCAGCCGTCTGGGTCGGGCAGGGGTTGGGGATACGCAGTATTTT. Translated: CASSRLGRAGVGDTQYF.

This clonotype has ten or more counts. This rearrangement joins TRBV20-1 to TRBJ1-2; D possibly corresponds to TRBD1 (5 bases). Germline-derived CDR1 and CDR2 are DFQATT and SNEGSKA (reference sequence). V dropped 6 bases and J dropped 4 bases, with 15 bases sitting between them. The CDR3 is made up of 13 amino acids. The CDR3 loop is CSAARGVVYGYTF. CDR3 nucleotide sequence: TGCAGTGCCGCTCGGGGGGTTGTCTATGGCTACACCTTC.

As concerns this clonotype: A read error is possible here, since a much larger clone lies one base away. This chain joins TRBV6-1 and TRBJ1-1; no firm D call. The CDR3 runs 14 residues. Germline assignment: CDR1 MNHNS and CDR2 SASEGT. Trimming took 7 bases from V and 3 from J, leaving 15 bases between them. CDR3 residues: CASTEGGSDTEAFF. CDR3 in DNA: TGTGCCAGCACCGAAGGCGGGTCTGACACTGAAGCTTTCTTT.

Many counts were recorded for this clonotype. This rearrangement joins TRBV20-1 to TRBJ1-2, with unresolved D. V lost 4 bases, J lost 8 bases, and 14 bases lay in between. Germline values: CDR1 DFQATT, CDR2 SNEGSKA (reference sequence). The CDR3 extends over 12 amino acids. This chain's CDR3 is CSATGSGRGYTF. Here the CDR3 DNA reads TGCAGTGCTACGGGCAGCGGGCGAGGCTACACCTTC.

The chain combines TRBV24-1 with TRBJ2-3, with D maybe TRBD1 (6 bases). CDR3 length: 13 residues. Trimming left V 7 bases short and J 3 bases short, with 10 bases between. Germline V lookup: CDR1 KGHDR, CDR2 SFDVKD. CDR3 amino acids: CATSGQPTDTQYF. CDR3 DNA sequence: TGTGCCACCAGCGGACAGCCTACAGATACGCAGTATTTT.

This clonotype was counted many times. The chain carries TRBV20-1 and TRBJ2-3; a possible D gene is TRBD2 (6 bases). Per the germline V gene, CDR1 is DFQATT and CDR2 is SNEGSKA (reference sequence). The CDR3 is 15 amino acids. The V end was cut by 3 bases, the J end by 3 bases, with 16 bases between. The CDR3 bases are TGCAGTGCTAGCTTCGGGGCGGGGTGGACAGATACGCAGTATTTT. It codes for CSASFGAGWTDTQYF.

This clonotype was counted only a few times. The V call is TRBV6-2 or TRBV6-3, the J call TRBJ1-6, with D hard to call. V gave up 9 bases and J gave up 10 bases, with 7 bases separating them. The CDR3 loop spans 10 amino acids. Germline lookup yields CDR1 MNHEY and CDR2 SVGEGT. CDR3 sequence reads: CASGRSPLHF. The CDR3 DNA reads TGTGCCAGTGGGAGATCACCCCTCCACTTT.

This clonotype was observed many times. The rearrangement links TRBV2 to TRBJ2-7, with D hard to call. CDR3 length: 13 residues. Trimming stripped 2 bases from V and 3 bases from J, with 8 bases between. Germline V gene sequence: CDR1 SNHLY, CDR2 FYNNEI. The CDR3 nucleotides are TGTGCCAGCAGTGAAAACCCATACTACGAGCAGTACTTC. Translated, it gives CASSENPYYEQYF. Based on the CDR3 plus reference TRBV2 and TRBJ2-7, the full variable domain is EPEVTQTPSHQVTQMGQEVILRCVPISNHLYFYWYRQILGQKVEFLVSFYNNEISEKSEIFDDQFSVERPDGSNFTLKIRSTKLEDSAMYFCASSENPYYEQYFGPGTRLTVT.

J is TRBJ1-3 and V is TRBV6-5, with no clear D. CDR1 and CDR2 from the germline V gene are MNHEY and SVGAGI. V lost 2 bases to trimming and J lost 0 bases, with 5 bases between them. CDR3 size: 14 residues. Written as DNA, the CDR3 is TGTGCCAGCAGTTACACTGCCTCTGGAAACACCATATATTTT. Translated: CASSYTASGNTIYF.

In its sample, this clonotype was seen many times. The gene calls are TRBV3-1 and TRBJ2-7; a possible D gene is TRBD2 (6 bases). This CDR3 region has 15 residues. Trimming took 1 base from V and 9 from J, leaving 19 bases between them. From germline, CDR1 is LGHDT and CDR2 YNNKEL (reference sequence). The chain's CDR3 is CASSQVAGSPLGQYF. Here the CDR3 DNA reads TGTGCCAGCAGCCAAGTGGCCGGGAGTCCCCTAGGGCAGTACTTC.

In its sample, this clonotype was seen many times. The rearrangement joins TRBV11-3 to TRBJ2-1; TRBD1 aligns across 7 bases. The length of the CDR3 is 15 residues. V lost 4 bases, J lost 7 bases, and 10 bases stayed unmatched. Germline V gives CDR1 SGHNT, CDR2 YENEEA. The DNA for the CDR3 is TGTGCCAGCAGCTCCCGACAGGGTAGGATGAATGAGCAGTTCTTC. Translation gives CASSSRQGRMNEQFF. Using reference TRBV11-3 and TRBJ2-1 for the parts outside the CDR3, the full variable domain is EAGVVQSPRYKIIEKKQPVAFWCNPISGHNTLYWYLQNLGQGPELLIRYENEEAVDDSQLPKDRFSAERLKGVDSTLKIQPAELGDSAVYLCASSSRQGRMNEQFFGPGTRLTVL.

V and J are TRBV10-3 and TRBJ2-2; possible D gene TRBD2, 5 bases. The CDR3 extends over 11 amino acids. Germline CDR1 and CDR2: ENHRY and SYGVKD. Trimming removed 8 bases from V and 6 bases from J, with 7 bases in between. CDR3 in DNA: TGTGCCATCGGGAGACCCGGGGAGCTGTTTTTT. Encoded protein: CAIGRPGELFF.

The chain recombines TRBV5-1 with TRBJ1-1; a weak D match, TRBD1 (5 bases). The germline gives CDR1 SGHRS, CDR2 YFSETQ. Trimming took 3 bases from V and 4 from J, leaving 19 bases between them. This CDR3 contains 16 residues. CDR3 coding DNA: TGCGCCAGCAGCTCCGACCTTCGGGGGATTGGCACTGAAGCTTTCTTT. Its translation: CASSSDLRGIGTEAFF.

The sample holds many counts of this clonotype. This chain connects TRBV7-2 to TRBJ2-7, with D possibly being TRBD2 (6 bases). Germline-derived CDR1 and CDR2 are SGHTA and FQGNSA. Trimming pared 1 base from V and 1 base from J, leaving 11 bases between. This CDR3 region has 15 residues. In DNA, the CDR3 is TGTGCCAGCAGCTTAGAATGGGACTCTTCCTACGAGCAGTACTTC. It codes for CASSLEWDSSYEQYF.